Here is one T cell receptor (beta chain) with its context. Its antigen is unknown. The data stem from a study of blood T cells in healthy people across ages. On the study more broadly: Per two T cells, about one barcoded beta molecule was captured through template switching.

With a J-beta primer mix and a sample-barcoded 5' primer, a second PCR ran about 7 to 12 cycles. In TCRdb, the 5' RACE reads were re-called with MiXCR into one record per CDR3 protein. The repertoire consists of about 1.8 million distinct CDR3 sequences, with around 48% occurring once and the leading ten covering over 2%. Study results and caveats: Expanded clonotype shifts may have been confounded, as the donors had an unknown CMV status. Age advanced and TCR beta diversity per million T cells fell, roughly linearly.

The sequencing sample was made of blood. The sequence was obtained from a woman between 40 and 55 years old in good health.

CDR3 sequence (DNA): TGTGCCAGCACGCCCGGGACAGGGGAAAGACCACCCCTCCACTTT. It specifies CASTPGTGERPPLHF. The rearrangement uses TRBV7-2 and TRBJ1-6; 10 nucleotides agree with TRBD1. CDR1 and CDR2 from the germline V gene are SGHTA and FQGNSA. CDR3 size: 15 residues. J gave up 11 bases and V 7 bases, and 11 bases lay outside the gene matches.